This T cell receptor beta chain was sequenced during a study of shared clonotypes between healthy human individuals. As concerns this clone: Its antigen is unknown.

This CDR3 is 15 amino acids long. Germline loops: CDR1 SGDLS, CDR2 YYNGEE. V lost 6 bases to trimming and J lost 0 bases; unmatched junction nucleotides: 6. Study-wide results and limits: Relative to their counterparts shared across all four donors, non-shared clonotypes exhibited diminished generation probabilities.

Naive CD8 cells, CD45RO-negative and positively selected for CCR7, excluded terminally differentiated effector memory CD45RA+ cells. Only Caucasian adults living in Nashville, Tennessee made up the donor group. The method was immunoSEQ multiplex PCR; TCRdb's version includes in-frame clones alone and lacks a portion of them. The data contain millions of clones, about 94% of them seen just once; the ten biggest clones take up roughly 1%. Sequencing was done on a sample of naive CD8+ T cells sorted from blood. This TCR derives from a man in his late teens or twenties in good health. V usage is TRBV9 and J usage is TRBJ2-1; 7 nucleotides align to TRBD1. Here the CDR3 DNA reads TGTGCCAGCACCCAGGGGGTCAGCTCCTACAATGAGCAGTTCTTC. The encoded protein is CASTQGVSSYNEQFF.